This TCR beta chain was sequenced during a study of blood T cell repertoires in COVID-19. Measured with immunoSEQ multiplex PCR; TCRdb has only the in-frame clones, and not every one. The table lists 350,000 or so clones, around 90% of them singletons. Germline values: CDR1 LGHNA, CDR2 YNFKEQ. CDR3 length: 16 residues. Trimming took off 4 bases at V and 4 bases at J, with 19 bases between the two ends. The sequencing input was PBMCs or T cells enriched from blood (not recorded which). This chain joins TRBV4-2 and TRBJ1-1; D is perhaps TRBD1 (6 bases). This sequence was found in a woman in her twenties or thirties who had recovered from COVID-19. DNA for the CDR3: TGTGCCAGCAGCCCGTTCTCAGGGGCTGGTTCCACTGAAGCTTTCTTT. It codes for CASSPFSGAGSTEAFF.